This T cell receptor beta chain was profiled in a study of T cell responses to AZD1222 COVID-19 vaccine. Clones were read by immunoSEQ multiplex PCR, and TCRdb kept only the in-frame ones, dropping some. In the table there are about 100,000 clones, more than 70% of which are singletons. CDR1 is SGHNT and CDR2 is YYREEE in the germline V gene (reference sequence). The length of the CDR3 is 15 residues. Trimming pared 4 bases from V and 8 bases from J, leaving 19 bases between. The source of this sequence is an adult in good health. Material: peripheral blood, obtained on day 0 of MenACWY control vaccination. The V gene is TRBV5-4, the J gene TRBJ2-1; D not resolved. CDR3 DNA sequence: TGTGCCAGCAGCCCCCCCGTCGAGCCGCGCGATGAGCAGTTCTTC. This translates into CASSPPVEPRDEQFF.